A single sample is the source of the 30 T cell receptor beta chains below, sequenced in a study of human versus mouse CDR3 diversity and MHC coevolution. Libraries were prepared by immunoSEQ multiplex PCR; TCRdb keeps only in-frame clonotypes and omits some of them. The data hold 55,000 to 65,000 clones, with 85% to 95% observed a single time. Specimen: naive CD4+ T cells from blood. Subset noted: CD45RO-negative CD62L-positive naive CD4 T cells. These receptor sequences come from a person between 55 and 69 years old in good health.

The chain combines TRBV19 with TRBJ2-5; TRBD2 matches at 12 bases. Trimming took 1 base from V and 1 from J; bases not matched to a gene: 1. The CDR3 covers 16 residues. CDR1 is LNHDA and CDR2 is SQIVND in the germline V gene (reference sequence). The CDR3 sequence: CASSIGLAGAQETQYF. In DNA form, the CDR3 reads TGTGCCAGTAGTATAGGACTAGCGGGAGCCCAAGAGACCCAGTACTTC.

V is TRBV9 and J is TRBJ2-5; 12 bases fit TRBD2. CDR1 SGDLS and CDR2 YYNGEE come from the germline V gene. The CDR3 is 16 amino acids. Trimming cost V 3 bases and J 4 bases; bases outside gene matches: 7. The CDR3 nucleotides read TGTGCCAGCAGCGCCTTGAGGACTAGCGGGACAGAGACCCAGTACTTC. It translates to CASSALRTSGTETQYF.

The CDR3 region has the DNA TGTGCCAGCAGCTTATCTGGACAGGGGTTTCAAGGAGGCTACACCTTC. It yields the protein CASSLSGQGFQGGYTF. This chain connects TRBV7-3 to TRBJ1-2, with 9 bases aligning to TRBD1. This CDR3 is built from 16 residues. J was trimmed by 8 bases and V by 2 bases; bases with no gene match: 12. Germline assignment: CDR1 SGHTA and CDR2 FQGTGA.

This sequence joins TRBV30 and TRBJ2-3, with a tentative D call TRBD2 (5 bases). The V gene's germline CDR1 is GTSNPN and CDR2 SVGIG (reference sequence). V was shortened by 8 bases and J by 9 bases, with 12 bases between the two germline ends. This CDR3 is built from 10 residues. CDR3 region: CAGAEETQYF. CDR3 in DNA: TGTGCCGGCGCGGAGGAGACGCAGTATTTT. The full variable domain, rest sourced from reference TRBV30 and TRBJ2-3, is SQTIHQWPATLVQPVGSPLSLECTVEGTSNPNLYWYRQAAGRGLQLLFYSVGIGQISSEVPQNLSASRPQDRQFILSSKKLLLSDSGFYLCAGAEETQYFGPGTRLTVL.

The chain employs TRBV4-2 and TRBJ2-5; 8 bases are shared with TRBD2. V lost 1 base to trimming and J lost 4 bases; unmatched junction nucleotides: 5. The CDR3 is made up of 15 amino acids. Germline lookup yields CDR1 LGHNA and CDR2 YNFKEQ. Here the CDR3 reads CASSQGSGVGETQYF. Written as DNA, the CDR3 is TGTGCCAGCAGCCAAGGTAGCGGGGTTGGAGAGACCCAGTACTTC.

This rearrangement joins TRBV6-6 to TRBJ1-2, with 9 bases aligning to TRBD1. Germline V gene data show CDR1 as MNHNY and CDR2 as SVGAGI (reference sequence). This CDR3 spans 14 amino acids. V dropped 0 bases and J dropped 8; count of bases not matched to a gene: 4. The CDR3 sequence is CASSYSRDRAGYTF. In DNA form, the CDR3 reads TGTGCCAGCAGTTACTCCAGGGACAGGGCCGGCTACACCTTC.

CDR3 DNA sequence: TGTGCCAGCAGCACCTCAACGGGACAGGGGCAAGAGACCCAGTACTTC. This translates into CASSTSTGQGQETQYF. This rearrangement joins TRBV21-1 to TRBJ2-5; the listed D gene, TRBD1, was not tested against the DNA. TRBV21-1 is tagged as a pseudogene. The CDR3 runs to 16 residues.

V is TRBV5-4 and J is TRBJ1-6; TRBD1 matches 8 bases. The CDR3 is 14 residues long. V was clipped by 0 bases and J by 11 bases; unmatched bases: 4. In germline, CDR1 is SGHNT, CDR2 YYREEE (reference sequence). This chain's CDR3 is CASSLVDRDTPLHF. CDR3 coding DNA: TGTGCCAGCAGCTTGGTGGACAGGGATACACCCCTCCACTTT.

This rearrangement joins TRBV27 to TRBJ2-1, with 8 positions matching TRBD1. The J segment lost 2 bases and the V segment lost 3 bases, leaving 3 bases of the junction unmatched. The CDR3 loop spans 15 amino acids. In germline, CDR1 is MNHEY, CDR2 SMNVEV (reference sequence). The CDR3 nucleotides are TGTGCCAGCAGTTTTGGGACAGGTACCTACAATGAGCAGTTCTTC. This sequence encodes CASSFGTGTYNEQFF.

This clone came up once. The genes are TRBV6-1 and TRBJ1-1; maybe TRBD1 (6 bases). This CDR3 is 14 amino acids long. Germline V gene lookup returns CDR1 MNHNS and CDR2 SASEGT. Between the trimmed V and J ends, which lost 2 bases and 8 bases, there was a span of 15 bases. The CDR3 is CASSEWGRGSEAFF. The CDR3 nucleotides are TGTGCCAGCAGTGAATGGGGCAGGGGCTCCGAAGCTTTCTTT.

The genes are TRBV19 and TRBJ1-4, with D perhaps matching TRBD1 (6 bases). Germline V gene data show CDR1 as LNHDA and CDR2 as SQIVND (reference sequence). Trimming shortened V by 9 bases and J by 2 bases, and 19 bases separated the two germline ends. The CDR3 runs 16 residues. The CDR3 loop is CASCYRVPCTNEKLFF. CDR3 in DNA: TGTGCCAGCTGTTACAGGGTCCCCTGTACTAATGAAAAACTGTTTTTT. Combining the CDR3 with reference TRBV19 and TRBJ1-4 gives the whole variable domain DGGITQSPKYLFRKEGQNVTLSCEQNLNHDAMYWYRQDPGQGLRLIYYSQIVNDFQKGDIAEGYSVSREKKESFPLTVTSAQKNPTAFYLCASCYRVPCTNEKLFFGSGTQLSVL.

V gene TRBV19 combines with J gene TRBJ1-4; TRBD1 might be the D (5 bases). There are 14 residues in the CDR3. V lost 4 bases, J lost 5 bases, and 11 bases lay in between. The V gene's germline CDR1 is LNHDA and CDR2 SQIVND (reference sequence). The CDR3 region is CASSSGDSNEKLFF. As DNA, the CDR3 is TGTGCCAGTAGTAGTGGAGACAGCAATGAAAAACTGTTTTTT. Using reference TRBV19 and TRBJ1-4 for the parts outside the CDR3, the full variable domain is DGGITQSPKYLFRKEGQNVTLSCEQNLNHDAMYWYRQDPGQGLRLIYYSQIVNDFQKGDIAEGYSVSREKKESFPLTVTSAQKNPTAFYLCASSSGDSNEKLFFGSGTQLSVL.

This chain uses TRBV5-6 with TRBJ2-3; TRBD2 might be the D (5 bases). Deletions cut 4 bases from V and 3 bases from J, with 18 bases between. CDR1 SGHDT and CDR2 YYEEEE come from the germline V gene. This CDR3 has 16 residues. This chain's CDR3 is CASSLLLREITDTQYF. Written as DNA, the CDR3 is TGTGCCAGCAGCCTGCTTCTACGGGAAATAACAGATACGCAGTATTTT.

CDR3 sequence reads: CASSPGTGVREQYF. CDR3 in DNA: TGTGCCAGCTCACCAGGGACAGGGGTACGCGAGCAGTACTTC. The V call is TRBV18, the J call TRBJ2-7; 10 bases fit TRBD1. V dropped 2 bases and J dropped 6; count of bases not matched to a gene: 4. Looked up from germline, CDR1 is KGHSH and CDR2 is LQKENI. The CDR3 consists of 14 residues.

The chain combines TRBV7-9 with TRBJ1-2; 11 positions agree with TRBD1. The CDR3 covers 15 residues. J was trimmed by 3 bases and V by 5 bases; bases with no gene match: 5. Germline loops: CDR1 SEHNR, CDR2 FQNEAQ (reference sequence). The CDR3 reads CASSRWTGGHYGYTF. The CDR3 nucleotides read TGTGCCAGCAGCCGATGGACAGGGGGCCACTATGGCTACACCTTC.

The chain uses TRBV5-4 and TRBJ2-1; the D gene is possibly TRBD1 (6 bases). Germline CDR1 and CDR2: SGHNT and YYREEE (reference sequence). The CDR3 consists of 15 residues. Trimming pared 5 bases from V and 0 bases from J, leaving 12 bases between. The CDR3 sequence is CASSHRVGSYNEQFF. DNA for the CDR3: TGTGCCAGCAGTCACAGGGTCGGCTCCTACAATGAGCAGTTCTTC.

The chain is built from TRBV28 and TRBJ1-2, with D perhaps TRBD1 (5 bases). The ends were cut back, 6 bases at V and 4 bases at J, with 15 bases in the middle. The CDR3 contains 14 residues. CDR1 MDHEN and CDR2 SYDVKM come from the germline V gene. In nucleotides, the CDR3 is TGTGCCAGCAGCATCCTACCACAGGTCTATGGCTACACCTTC. Protein product: CASSILPQVYGYTF.

The rearrangement uses TRBV29-1 and TRBJ1-2; the D is unclear. The CDR3 has 12 amino acids. Germline V gene data show CDR1 as SQVTM and CDR2 as ANQGSEA. The V gene lost 7 bases and the J gene lost 12 bases, with 21 bases spanning the gap. The CDR3 here is CSARVGEEANTF. CDR3 DNA: TGCAGCGCCCGTGTAGGTGAGGAGGCCAACACCTTC.

The rearrangement joins TRBV25-1 to TRBJ2-3, with TRBD1 matching 7 bases. The CDR3 extends over 13 amino acids. Losses at the gene ends were 5 bases for V and 3 bases for J; bases not matched to a gene: 2. The germline CDR1 and CDR2 sequences are MGHDK and SYGVNS. The CDR3 here is CASSRQGTDTQYF. The CDR3 DNA follows: TGTGCCAGCAGTAGACAGGGAACAGATACGCAGTATTTT.

The chain has TRBV19 and TRBJ1-4; 7 bases fit TRBD1. V lost 6 bases, J lost 10 bases, and 14 bases stayed unmatched. This CDR3 has 15 residues. From germline, CDR1 is LNHDA and CDR2 SQIVND (reference sequence). The CDR3 loop is CASRPDTGVGVKLFF. The CDR3 coding sequence is TGTGCCAGTAGGCCCGACACAGGGGTTGGCGTAAAACTGTTTTTT. Looking up the rest from reference TRBV19 and TRBJ1-4 gives the full variable domain: DGGITQSPKYLFRKEGQNVTLSCEQNLNHDAMYWYRQDPGQGLRLIYYSQIVNDFQKGDIAEGYSVSREKKESFPLTVTSAQKNPTAFYLCASRPDTGVGVKLFFGSGTQLSVL.

The CDR3 is CASSPEQYQPQHF. For the CDR3, the DNA is TGTGCCAGCTCACCAGAGCAATATCAGCCCCAGCATTTT. The chain uses TRBV18 and TRBJ1-5; D unclear. This CDR3 has 13 residues. Germline V gene lookup returns CDR1 KGHSH and CDR2 LQKENI. V lost 2 bases, J lost 5 bases, and 7 bases lay in between.

This chain links TRBV7-7 with TRBJ2-2; 7 bases line up with TRBD1. The CDR3 covers 16 residues. CDR1 and CDR2 (germline): SSHAT, FNYEAQ (reference sequence). V trimming: 1 base; J trimming: 4 bases; junction bases outside the gene matches: 6. In nucleotides, the CDR3 is TGTGCCAGCAGCTTAGAGATAGGGGGCGGCACCGGGGAGCTGTTTTTT. Protein product: CASSLEIGGGTGELFF.

This clone occurred once. The chain is built from TRBV5-8 and TRBJ2-1; 10 bases match TRBD2. Germline V gene sequence: CDR1 SGHTS, CDR2 YDEGEE. Germline trimming cut 0 bases from V and 8 bases from J; bases unmatched to any gene: 11. This CDR3 contains 17 residues. The CDR3 region has the DNA TGTGCCAGCAGCTTGGACCTAGCGGGAGTGGCCTGGGATGAGCAGTTCTTC. Its translation: CASSLDLAGVAWDEQFF.

The chain links TRBV5-4 to TRBJ2-7; TRBD2 aligns across 15 bases. Germline CDR1 is SGHNT and CDR2 is YYREEE (reference sequence). The V segment lost 0 bases and the J segment 4 bases; nucleotides outside the gene matches: 8. The CDR3 consists of 18 residues. CDR3 sequence (DNA): TGTGCCAGCAGCTTGGGCGCGGGACTAGCGGGAGGCCCGTACGAGCAGTACTTC. Translating it yields CASSLGAGLAGGPYEQYF.

The chain couples TRBV6-6 to TRBJ2-7; D not resolved. The CDR3 totals 15 residues. Trimming pared 0 bases from V and 1 base from J, leaving 10 bases between. The germline V gene encodes CDR1 MNHNY and CDR2 SVGAGI (reference sequence). The DNA of the CDR3 is TGTGCCAGCAGTTACTCGGGTTCGGAGTCCTACGAGCAGTACTTC. This gives the protein CASSYSGSESYEQYF.

The chain links TRBV6-1 to TRBJ2-7; no clear D. Germline V CDR1 and CDR2: MNHNS, SASEGT. Trimming took 1 base from V and 3 from J, leaving 13 bases between them. CDR3 length equals 15 residues. The CDR3 loop is CASSEGALVYYEQYF. The CDR3 nucleotides read TGTGCCAGCAGTGAAGGCGCATTAGTTTACTACGAGCAGTACTTC.

The chain recombines TRBV5-1 with TRBJ2-7; TRBD1 is a possible D gene (6 bases). Germline CDR1 SGHRS, CDR2 YFSETQ. The V and J ends lost 4 bases and 1 base respectively, with 15 bases between them. The CDR3 covers 15 residues. The CDR3 loop reads CASSRQDQTSYEQYF. The CDR3 DNA reads TGCGCCAGCAGCCGACAGGACCAAACTTCCTACGAGCAGTACTTC.

The rearrangement joins TRBV11-3 to TRBJ2-7; perhaps TRBD1 as D (5 bases). The V end was cut by 1 base, the J end by 4 bases, with 11 bases between. This CDR3 comprises 14 residues. The germline CDR1 and CDR2 sequences are SGHNT and YENEEA. This CDR3 is CASSLVAGSYEQYF. The CDR3 nucleotides are TGTGCCAGCAGCTTAGTTGCAGGGTCGTACGAGCAGTACTTC. The full variable domain, its missing parts supplied by reference TRBV11-3 and TRBJ2-7, is EAGVVQSPRYKIIEKKQPVAFWCNPISGHNTLYWYLQNLGQGPELLIRYENEEAVDDSQLPKDRFSAERLKGVDSTLKIQPAELGDSAVYLCASSLVAGSYEQYFGPGTRLTVT.

The chain employs TRBV30 and TRBJ2-7; D remains unclear. The V and J ends lost 5 bases and 0 bases respectively, with 8 bases between them. The length of the CDR3 is 12 residues. From germline, CDR1 is GTSNPN and CDR2 SVGIG (reference sequence). The chain's CDR3 is CAWGGSSYEQYF. The CDR3 DNA sequence: TGTGCCTGGGGTGGCAGCTCCTACGAGCAGTACTTC.

The chain is built from TRBV19 and TRBJ1-2, with 9 bases matching TRBD1. Germline-derived CDR1 and CDR2 are LNHDA and SQIVND (reference sequence). There are 14 residues in the CDR3. Trimming removed 6 bases from V and 3 bases from J; junction bases left unmatched: 5. This CDR3 is CASRGTGFDYGYTF. The CDR3 bases are TGTGCCAGTAGGGGGACAGGGTTCGACTATGGCTACACCTTC.